This T cell receptor beta chain was documented in a study of blood T cells in healthy people across ages. The use of a sample-barcoded 5' primer and a J-beta primer mix characterized a second PCR of about 7 to 12 cycles. Sequencing yielded, for each sample, at least 3 million paired-end reads carrying CDR3. Using its own MiXCR run on the 5' RACE reads, TCRdb lists one record per CDR3 protein. The data hold under 1,000,000 distinct CDR3 sequences, with 30% to 45% observed a single time. Whole-study findings and limits: Fewer expanded clones and more diversity marked long-lived versus aged donors.

This clonotype turned up a few times. No antigen is known for it. With 5 bases clipped from V and 9 bases from J, the junction kept 11 bases outside the gene matches. CDR3 length equals 15 residues. Germline V gene lookup returns CDR1 SGHTA and CDR2 FQGTGA. The V gene is TRBV7-3, the J gene TRBJ2-1; the match to TRBD2 covers 9 bases. This clonotype originated in a man younger than 35 in good health. The sequencing sample was made of blood. CDR3 residues: CASSLLSAGGSEQFF. The CDR3 coding sequence is TGTGCCAGCAGCCTACTGTCAGCGGGGGGTTCTGAGCAGTTCTTC.